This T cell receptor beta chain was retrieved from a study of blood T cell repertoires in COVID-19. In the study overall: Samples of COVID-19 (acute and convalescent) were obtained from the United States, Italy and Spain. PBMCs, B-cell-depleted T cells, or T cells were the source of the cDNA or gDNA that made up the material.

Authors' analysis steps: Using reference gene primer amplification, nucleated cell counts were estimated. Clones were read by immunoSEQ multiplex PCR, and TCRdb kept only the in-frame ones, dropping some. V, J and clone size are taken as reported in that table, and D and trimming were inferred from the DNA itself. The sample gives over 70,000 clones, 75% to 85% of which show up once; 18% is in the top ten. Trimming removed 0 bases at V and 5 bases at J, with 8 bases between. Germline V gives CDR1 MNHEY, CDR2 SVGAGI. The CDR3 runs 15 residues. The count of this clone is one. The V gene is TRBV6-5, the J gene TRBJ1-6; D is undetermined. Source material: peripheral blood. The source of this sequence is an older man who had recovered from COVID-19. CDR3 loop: CASSYSWPNNSPLHF. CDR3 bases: TGTGCCAGCAGTTACTCGTGGCCCAATAATTCACCCCTCCACTTT.